Below, 10 T cell receptor beta chains from the same sample are listed, as sequenced in a study of shared clonotypes between healthy human individuals. Generated by immunoSEQ multiplex PCR, the TCRdb table keeps only in-frame clones and is missing some. Altogether 2,500,000 or so clones are present, 85% to 95% being singletons, with the ten largest covering roughly 0.15%. The specimen was naive CD4+ T cells sorted from blood. Regarding subset: CD45RA+ positively selected. Receptors originate from a young man in good health.

Comment on this clone: The same CDR3 is also encoded by other DNA sequences in this sample. The chain carries TRBV5-1 and TRBJ2-2; possible D gene TRBD1, 6 bases. Trimming removed 0 bases at V and 2 bases at J, with 8 bases between. CDR3 size: 15 residues. In germline, CDR1 is SGHRS, CDR2 YFSETQ. CDR3 loop: CASSLGTANTGELFF. The CDR3 DNA follows: TGCGCCAGCAGCTTGGGGACAGCCAACACCGGGGAGCTGTTTTTT.

The rearrangement joins TRBV7-3 to TRBJ2-1; D tentatively fits TRBD1 or TRBD2 (5 bases each). CDR1 is SGHTA and CDR2 is FQGTGA in the germline V gene. The CDR3 length is 15 residues. The germline V and J ends were trimmed by 2 bases and 5 bases, with 13 bases remaining between them. CDR3 bases: TGTGCCAGCAGCTTATGGGGGTTCAGGGACAATGAGCAGTTCTTC. It is translated as CASSLWGFRDNEQFF.

This clone was detected only once. The chain is built from TRBV6-1 and TRBJ1-6; D unclear. V gave up 10 bases and J gave up 6 bases, with 19 bases separating them. The length of the CDR3 is 15 residues. Per germline, CDR1 MNHNS and CDR2 SASEGT. The CDR3 here is CATVGRLNRNSPLHF. CDR3 sequence (DNA): TGTGCCACCGTGGGCCGCTTAAATCGTAATTCACCCCTCCACTTT.

This clone has only a few counts. The sample carries other DNA sequences with the same CDR3. The chain carries TRBV18 and TRBJ1-2; D unresolved. Between the trimmed V and J ends, which lost 0 bases and 5 bases, there was a span of 7 bases. There are 13 residues in the CDR3. Germline V gene lookup returns CDR1 KGHSH and CDR2 LQKENI. CDR3 bases: TGTGCCAGCTCACCACCCACCGGATATGGCTACACCTTC. Protein product: CASSPPTGYGYTF.

J is TRBJ2-2 and V is TRBV19; D call uncertain. The ends were cut back, 6 bases at V and 3 bases at J, with 11 bases in the middle. CDR3 length equals 14 residues. Looked up from germline, CDR1 is LNHDA and CDR2 is SQIVND (reference sequence). CDR3 in DNA: TGTGCCAGTAGGCGTCAGTCGTACACCGGGGAGCTGTTTTTT. This sequence encodes CASRRQSYTGELFF.

The chain couples TRBV6-5 to TRBJ2-7; 7 bases match TRBD1. Unmatched junction bases numbered 4, after V lost 2 bases and J lost 0 bases. The germline V gene has CDR1 MNHEY and CDR2 SVGAGI. This CDR3 comprises 15 residues. The CDR3 reads CASSYLRDSSYEQYF. CDR3 nucleotides: TGTGCCAGCAGTTACCTCCGGGACAGCTCCTACGAGCAGTACTTC.

The V and J genes are TRBV7-8 and TRBJ2-3; D call uncertain. Trimming pared 2 bases from V and 1 base from J, leaving 10 bases between. This CDR3 spans 15 amino acids. In germline, CDR1 is SGHVS, CDR2 FQNEAQ. DNA of the CDR3: TGTGCCAGCAGCTTACCCGTAAACGGCACAGATACGCAGTATTTT. This translates into CASSLPVNGTDTQYF.

This clone has only one observation. The chain employs TRBV29-1 and TRBJ2-5, with 9 positions matching TRBD1. The J call may not be correct, given that the DNA end is closer to TRBJ2-7. CDR1 SQVTM and CDR2 ANQGSEA come from the germline V gene. This CDR3 is 15 amino acids long. CDR3 loop: CSVEVDGTGTYEQYF. The CDR3 region has the DNA TGCAGCGTTGAAGTTGATGGGACAGGGACCTACGAGCAGTACTTC.

The rearrangement uses TRBV4-3 and TRBJ2-7, with 9 nucleotides matching TRBD1. Germline CDR1 reads LGHNA; CDR2 reads YSLEER. V trimming: 1 base; J trimming: 7 bases; junction bases outside the gene matches: 5. This CDR3 has 14 residues. The CDR3 loop reads CASSQGGTGREQYF. DNA of the CDR3: TGCGCCAGCAGCCAAGGAGGGACAGGGAGGGAGCAGTACTTC.

This clone was detected once. This chain links TRBV30 with TRBJ2-5; D is possibly TRBD1 or TRBD2 (5 bases each). CDR1 is GTSNPN and CDR2 is SVGIG in the germline V gene (reference sequence). V gave up 1 base and J gave up 1 base, with 13 bases separating them. This CDR3 has 15 amino acids. CDR3 region: CAWSAFPGAQETQYF. As DNA, the CDR3 is TGTGCCTGGAGTGCATTCCCCGGGGCCCAAGAGACCCAGTACTTC.